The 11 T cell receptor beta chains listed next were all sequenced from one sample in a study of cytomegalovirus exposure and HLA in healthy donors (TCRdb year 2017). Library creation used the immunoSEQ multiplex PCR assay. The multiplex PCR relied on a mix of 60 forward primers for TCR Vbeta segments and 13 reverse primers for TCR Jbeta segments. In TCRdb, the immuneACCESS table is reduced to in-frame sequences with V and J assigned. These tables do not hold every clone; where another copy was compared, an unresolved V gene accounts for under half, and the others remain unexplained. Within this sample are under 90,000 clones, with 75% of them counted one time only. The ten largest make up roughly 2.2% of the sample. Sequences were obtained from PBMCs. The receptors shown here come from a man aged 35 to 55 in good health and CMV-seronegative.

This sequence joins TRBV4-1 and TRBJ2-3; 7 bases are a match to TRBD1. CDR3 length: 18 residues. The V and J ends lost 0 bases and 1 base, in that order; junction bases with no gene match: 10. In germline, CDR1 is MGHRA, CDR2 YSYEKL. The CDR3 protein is CASSQDRGQTLRTDTQYF. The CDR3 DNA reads TGCGCCAGCAGCCAAGATCGGGGACAGACCCTGCGCACAGATACGCAGTATTTT.

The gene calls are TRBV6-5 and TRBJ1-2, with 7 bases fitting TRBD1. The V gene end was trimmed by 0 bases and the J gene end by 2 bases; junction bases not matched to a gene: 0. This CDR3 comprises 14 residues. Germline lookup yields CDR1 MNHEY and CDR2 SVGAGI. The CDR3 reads CASSYSTGNYGYTF. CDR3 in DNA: TGTGCCAGCAGTTACTCGACAGGGAACTATGGCTACACCTTC.

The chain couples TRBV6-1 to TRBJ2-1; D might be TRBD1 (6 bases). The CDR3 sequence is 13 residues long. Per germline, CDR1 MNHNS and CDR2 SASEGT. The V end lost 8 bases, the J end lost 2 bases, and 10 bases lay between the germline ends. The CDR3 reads CASARGAYNEQFF. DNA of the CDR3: TGTGCCAGCGCCAGGGGAGCCTACAATGAGCAGTTCTTC.

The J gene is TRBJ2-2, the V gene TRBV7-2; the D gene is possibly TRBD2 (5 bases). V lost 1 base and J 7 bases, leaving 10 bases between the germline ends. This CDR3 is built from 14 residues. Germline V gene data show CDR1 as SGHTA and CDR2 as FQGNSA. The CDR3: CASSLGGPNGELFF. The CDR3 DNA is TGTGCCAGCAGCTTAGGAGGGCCCAACGGGGAGCTGTTTTTT.

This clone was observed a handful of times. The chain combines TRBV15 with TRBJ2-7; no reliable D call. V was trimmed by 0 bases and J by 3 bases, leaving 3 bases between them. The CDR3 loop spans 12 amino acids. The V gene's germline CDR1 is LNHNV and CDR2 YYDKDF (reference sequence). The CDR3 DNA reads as TGTGCCACCAGCAGAGATAGCTACGAGCAGTACTTC. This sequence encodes CATSRDSYEQYF.

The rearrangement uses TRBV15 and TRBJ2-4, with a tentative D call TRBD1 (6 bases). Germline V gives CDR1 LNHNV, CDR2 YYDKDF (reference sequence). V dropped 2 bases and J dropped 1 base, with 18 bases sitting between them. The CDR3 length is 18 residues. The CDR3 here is CATSRSFGTRYAKNIQYF. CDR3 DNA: TGTGCCACCAGCAGATCCTTTGGGACAAGATATGCCAAAAACATTCAGTACTTC.

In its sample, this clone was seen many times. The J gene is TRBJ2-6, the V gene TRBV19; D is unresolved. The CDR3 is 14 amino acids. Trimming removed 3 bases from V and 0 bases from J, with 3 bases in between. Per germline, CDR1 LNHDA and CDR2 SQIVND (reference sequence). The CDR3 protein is CASSINSGANVLTF. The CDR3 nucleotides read TGTGCCAGTAGTATCAACTCTGGGGCCAACGTCCTGACTTTC.

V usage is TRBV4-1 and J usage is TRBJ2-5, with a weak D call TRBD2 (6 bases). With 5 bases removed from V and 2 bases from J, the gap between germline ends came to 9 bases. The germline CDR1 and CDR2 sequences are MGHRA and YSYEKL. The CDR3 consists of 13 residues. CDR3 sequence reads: CASSYREQETQYF. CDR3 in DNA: TGCGCCAGCAGCTACCGGGAGCAAGAGACCCAGTACTTC.

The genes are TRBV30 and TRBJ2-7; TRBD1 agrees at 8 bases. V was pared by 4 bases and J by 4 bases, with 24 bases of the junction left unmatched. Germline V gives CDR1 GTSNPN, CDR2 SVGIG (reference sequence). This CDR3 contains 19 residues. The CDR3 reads CAWTGPSMTRQGNGYEQYF. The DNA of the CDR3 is TGTGCCTGGACCGGCCCCTCCATGACGCGACAGGGGAACGGGTACGAGCAGTACTTC.

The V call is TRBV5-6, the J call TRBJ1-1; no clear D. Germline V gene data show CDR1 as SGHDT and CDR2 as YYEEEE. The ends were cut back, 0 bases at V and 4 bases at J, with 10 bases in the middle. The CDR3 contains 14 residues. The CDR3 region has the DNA TGTGCCAGCAGCTTGGTGAAAGCTGGCACTGAAGCTTTCTTT. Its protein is CASSLVKAGTEAFF.

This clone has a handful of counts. DNA for the CDR3: TGTGCCAGCATTAGGGACAGTGGCGGAGAGACCCAGTACTTC. This encodes CASIRDSGGETQYF. This chain joins TRBV6-6 and TRBJ2-5, with 7 nucleotides matching TRBD1. The V and J ends lost 7 bases and 4 bases, in that order; junction bases with no gene match: 9. Germline V lookup: CDR1 MNHNY, CDR2 SVGAGI (reference sequence). The CDR3 covers 14 residues.